The source of this T cell receptor (beta chain) is a study of vaccination and CD4 T cells after COVID-19. Treatment given: roughly 11-day PBMC culture with coronavirus spike peptide pools or control peptides (ViraFEST assay). The study sequenced cultured CD4+ T cell DNA using the Oncomine TCR Beta short-read assay. TCRdb itself ran the PCR reads through MiXCR, one entry per CDR3 protein. The repertoire includes roughly 20,000 distinct CDR3 sequences, just over 60% of them detected once, and roughly 8.3% sits in the top ten. The V end lost 0 bases, the J end lost 7 bases, and 5 bases lay between the germline ends. This CDR3 has 12 amino acids. Germline CDR1 is SGHNT and CDR2 is YYREEE (reference sequence). Note on this clonotype: Its target is not known.

This receptor was obtained from a human donor who had recovered from COVID-19. Sequences were obtained from CD4+ T cells from blood, cultured in vitro. This chain links TRBV5-4 with TRBJ1-3; possibly TRBD1 for D (5 bases). DNA of the CDR3: TGTGCCAGCAGCTTGGAGGGGAACACCATATATTTT. This translates into CASSLEGNTIYF.